The 24 T cell receptor beta chains below all came from one sample that was sequenced in a study of shared clonotypes between healthy human individuals. Profiling relied on immunoSEQ multiplex PCR, and the TCRdb table lists in-frame clones only, not all of them. This sample has some 2,500,000 clones, with roughly 93% found just once. The sequencing sample was made of naive CD4+ T cells from PBMCs. The subset here: CD45RA+ positively selected. Receptors originate from a man between 18 and 35 years old in good health. Some clones in this sample may be carry-over from other donors' samples.

CDR3 sequence (DNA): TGCGCCAGCAGCTTTGCAGGCACTAGCACAGATACGCAGTATTTT. Amino acid sequence: CASSFAGTSTDTQYF. This sequence joins TRBV5-1 and TRBJ2-3; D is unclear. Germline V gives CDR1 SGHRS, CDR2 YFSETQ. Between the trimmed V and J ends, which lost 2 bases and 0 bases, there was a span of 10 bases. CDR3 length: 15 amino acids.

The J gene is TRBJ2-3, the V gene TRBV5-4, with D maybe TRBD1 (6 bases). V lost 0 bases and J lost 5, with 13 bases in between. Germline V CDR1 and CDR2: SGHNT, YYREEE (reference sequence). There are 15 residues in the CDR3. The CDR3 loop is CASSLGGRKGDTQYF. The CDR3 bases are TGTGCCAGCAGCTTGGGGGGGCGGAAAGGAGATACGCAGTATTTT.

The CDR3 region has the DNA TGCGCCAGCAGCCCCGAGACCCCAGGAGACTATGGCTACACCTTC. This gives the protein CASSPETPGDYGYTF. This chain joins TRBV5-1 and TRBJ1-2; D ambiguous. Trimming stripped 4 bases from V and 3 bases from J, with 16 bases between. CDR1 and CDR2 (germline): SGHRS, YFSETQ. CDR3 length: 15 amino acids.

The chain combines TRBV7-2 with TRBJ1-5; no clear D. V lost 5 bases and J 5 bases, leaving 7 bases between the germline ends. Germline V gives CDR1 SGHTA, CDR2 FQGNSA. The CDR3 spans 12 residues. The chain's CDR3 is CASSEFDQPQHF. The CDR3 nucleotides read TGTGCCAGCAGCGAGTTCGATCAGCCCCAGCATTTT.

Points on this clone: The same CDR3 can be traced to other DNA sequences in this sample. The chain links TRBV28 to TRBJ1-2; D unclear. The V end was cut by 7 bases, the J end by 2 bases, with 11 bases between. Germline V gene data show CDR1 as MDHEN and CDR2 as SYDVKM. This CDR3 spans 13 amino acids. The CDR3 DNA reads as TGTGCCAGCACCCCCGGCGTAAACTATGGCTACACCTTC. Amino acid sequence: CASTPGVNYGYTF.

This chain connects TRBV5-1 to TRBJ2-7; 13 nucleotides agree with TRBD2. Germline values: CDR1 SGHRS, CDR2 YFSETQ. This CDR3 comprises 16 residues. V dropped 4 bases and J dropped 5; count of bases not matched to a gene: 9. As DNA, the CDR3 is TGCGCCAGCAGCCGATCAGGGACTAGCGGGAAAGACGAGCAGTACTTC. Residues: CASSRSGTSGKDEQYF.

This clone has just one count. The V and J genes are TRBV4-1 and TRBJ1-6; D is possibly TRBD1 (6 bases). The CDR3 is made up of 15 amino acids. V lost 1 base and J lost 10, with 14 bases in between. Germline V CDR1 and CDR2: MGHRA, YSYEKL. CDR3 in amino acids: CASSQANREGSPLHF. The CDR3, as DNA: TGCGCCAGCAGCCAAGCCAACAGGGAGGGATCACCCCTCCACTTT.

This chain links TRBV4-3 with TRBJ1-4; 7 nucleotides agree with TRBD1. V trimming: 3 bases; J trimming: 7 bases; junction bases outside the gene matches: 5. CDR3 length equals 14 residues. The V gene's germline CDR1 is LGHNA and CDR2 YSLEER. The CDR3 nucleotides read TGCGCCAGCAGCCATCGGCCAGGGGGTGAAAAACTGTTTTTT. Translation: CASSHRPGGEKLFF.

The rearrangement joins TRBV7-9 to TRBJ1-5; 7 bases match TRBD1. The CDR3 runs 16 residues. The germline gives CDR1 SEHNR, CDR2 FQNEAQ (reference sequence). V lost 1 base to trimming and J lost 2 bases; unmatched junction nucleotides: 5. This CDR3 is CASSLGAGGGNQPQHF. The DNA of the CDR3 is TGTGCCAGCAGCTTAGGGGCAGGGGGAGGCAATCAGCCCCAGCATTTT.

This clone was picked up one time. CDR3 coding DNA: TGCGCCAGCAGCCACCCCAGGGGCTTGGAGGGAAACACCATATATTTT. It specifies CASSHPRGLEGNTIYF. The chain is built from TRBV4-1 and TRBJ1-3; possibly TRBD1 for D (6 bases). Germline CDR1 reads MGHRA; CDR2 reads YSYEKL. The CDR3 covers 16 residues. V lost 3 bases and J 4 bases, leaving 16 bases between the germline ends.

V gene TRBV11-3 combines with J gene TRBJ2-2; 10 bases fit TRBD1. Germline V CDR1 and CDR2: SGHNT, YENEEA. There are 14 residues in the CDR3. V shed 5 bases and J 6 bases; nucleotides not matched to a gene: 3. CDR3 loop: CASSPGTGAGELFF. CDR3 sequence (DNA): TGTGCCAGCAGCCCCGGGACAGGGGCCGGGGAGCTGTTTTTT.

In DNA form, the CDR3 reads TGTGCCAGCAGTGAAGCCCTTTCAGGCCTAGAAGGGACCCAGTACTTC. Translation gives CASSEALSGLEGTQYF. This chain connects TRBV6-1 to TRBJ2-5; D not certain. CDR1 MNHNS and CDR2 SASEGT come from the germline V gene. The CDR3 has 16 residues. Trimming stripped 0 bases from V and 7 bases from J, with 18 bases between.

This clone was recorded once. V gene TRBV5-1 combines with J gene TRBJ2-2; 8 bases agree with TRBD2. CDR1 is SGHRS, CDR2 YFSETQ, per germline. This CDR3 spans 16 amino acids. The V gene end was trimmed by 3 bases and the J gene end by 2 bases; junction bases not matched to a gene: 6. Here the CDR3 DNA reads TGCGCCAGCAGCTGGATAGCGGGGTTTAACACCGGGGAGCTGTTTTTT. Translating it yields CASSWIAGFNTGELFF.

The rearrangement joins TRBV6-1 to TRBJ1-5; no reliable D call. From germline, CDR1 is MNHNS and CDR2 SASEGT. The CDR3 covers 14 residues. The germline V and J ends were trimmed by 4 bases and 9 bases, with 16 bases remaining between them. In DNA, the CDR3 is TGTGCCAGCAGTGTCGGTACGGGTATTGCGCCCCAGCATTTT. The encoded protein is CASSVGTGIAPQHF.

A note on this clone: The identical CDR3 is also encoded by other nucleotide sequences in the sample. V usage is TRBV5-1 and J usage is TRBJ2-5; the match to TRBD2 covers 11 bases. V lost 4 bases and J lost 2; bases outside the gene matches: 4. Looked up from germline, CDR1 is SGHRS and CDR2 is YFSETQ. The CDR3 contains 15 residues. CDR3 in amino acids: CASSLGLAGQETQYF. The CDR3 DNA sequence: TGCGCCAGCAGCCTCGGACTAGCGGGTCAAGAGACCCAGTACTTC.

This clone was seen more than once but under ten times. Within the sample, other DNA sequences also encode this same CDR3. The chain is built from TRBV9 and TRBJ2-7; 8 bases align to TRBD2. The V gene's germline CDR1 is SGDLS and CDR2 YYNGEE. This CDR3 has 15 residues. Germline trimming cut 4 bases from V and 1 base from J; bases unmatched to any gene: 7. The CDR3, as DNA: TGTGCCAGCAGCCCCCGCGCTAGCGGGTCCTACGAGCAGTACTTC. Protein sequence: CASSPRASGSYEQYF.

The chain combines TRBV5-4 with TRBJ1-1; D is perhaps TRBD1 (5 bases). The CDR3 loop spans 14 amino acids. The germline gives CDR1 SGHNT, CDR2 YYREEE (reference sequence). The V end lost 4 bases, the J end lost 6 bases, and 16 bases lay between the germline ends. CDR3 loop: CASSDLRGTAEAFF. The CDR3 bases are TGTGCCAGCAGCGACCTTCGTGGGACGGCTGAAGCTTTCTTT.

The V gene is TRBV4-1, the J gene TRBJ2-2; 10 positions agree with TRBD2. Losses at the gene ends were 2 bases for V and 5 bases for J; bases not matched to a gene: 8. This CDR3 contains 17 residues. Looked up from germline, CDR1 is MGHRA and CDR2 is YSYEKL. For the CDR3, the DNA is TGCGCCAGCAGCCAATTTGCTAGCGGGAGTAGGACCGGGGAGCTGTTTTTT. Translation: CASSQFASGSRTGELFF.

In the case of this clone: Other DNA variants within this sample encode the same CDR3. The rearrangement uses TRBV28 and TRBJ2-7, with a weak D call TRBD2 (5 bases). V lost 5 bases and J 4 bases, leaving 9 bases between the germline ends. Germline CDR1 MDHEN, CDR2 SYDVKM. This CDR3 has 12 residues. The CDR3 reads CASSPQRYEQYF. The CDR3 bases are TGTGCCAGCAGTCCCCAGCGGTACGAGCAGTACTTC.

The rearrangement joins TRBV7-9 to TRBJ1-5, with D possibly matching TRBD1 (5 bases). Germline V gives CDR1 SEHNR, CDR2 FQNEAQ (reference sequence). Deletions cut 5 bases from V and 6 bases from J, with 14 bases between. The CDR3 totals 14 residues. The CDR3 DNA sequence: TGTGCCAGCAGCAACCGGGACGGAACTCAGCCCCAGCATTTT. Encoded protein: CASSNRDGTQPQHF.

The gene calls are TRBV11-3 and TRBJ2-1; 8 bases line up with TRBD2. The CDR3 length is 15 residues. V lost 5 bases, J lost 7 bases, and 10 bases stayed unmatched. CDR1 is SGHNT, CDR2 YENEEA, per germline. The CDR3 here is CASSRVASGQNEQFF. The CDR3 DNA sequence: TGTGCCAGCAGCCGGGTGGCTAGCGGGCAGAATGAGCAGTTCTTC.

Here the CDR3 DNA reads TGTGCCAGCAGTTACTCGATACAGGGTATTTACGAGCAGTACTTC. Translated, it gives CASSYSIQGIYEQYF. The chain recombines TRBV6-6 with TRBJ2-5; TRBD1 is a possible D gene (6 bases). The J call is uncertain, as TRBJ2-7 better fits the DNA end. Looked up from germline, CDR1 is MNHNY and CDR2 is SVGAGI (reference sequence). The length of the CDR3 is 15 residues.

This chain joins TRBV11-2 and TRBJ2-5; D gene uncertain. V lost 0 bases and J 7 bases, leaving 21 bases between the germline ends. Per the germline V gene, CDR1 is SGHAT and CDR2 is FQNNGV. This CDR3 spans 17 amino acids. The CDR3 is CASSLDTTVTDGWTQYF. CDR3 nucleotides: TGTGCCAGCAGCTTAGATACGACTGTAACAGACGGATGGACCCAGTACTTC.

The genes are TRBV18 and TRBJ2-1, with a tentative D call TRBD2 (6 bases). Looked up from germline, CDR1 is KGHSH and CDR2 is LQKENI. Trimming shortened V by 4 bases and J by 2 bases, and 15 bases separated the two germline ends. This CDR3 contains 16 residues. CDR3 region: CASSQKDYPTYNEQFF. The CDR3 DNA reads TGTGCCAGCTCACAGAAGGACTATCCTACCTACAATGAGCAGTTCTTC. Complete variable domain (other parts from reference TRBV18 and TRBJ2-1): NAGVMQNPRHLVRRRGQEARLRCSPMKGHSHVYWYRQLPEEGLKFMVYLQKENIIDESGMPKERFSAEFPKEGPSILRIQQVVRGDSAAYFCASSQKDYPTYNEQFFGPGTRLTVL.